This is a list of T cell receptor beta chains from one sample in a study of early T cells in non-severe SARS-CoV-2 infection. TCRdb called the 5' RACE reads again in MiXCR, with one record for every CDR3 protein. The sample yields over 30,000 distinct CDR3 sequences, over 5% seen once. The material sequenced was whole blood. The receptor set was obtained from an adult who was a healthcare worker with PCR-confirmed SARS-CoV-2 infection or an uninfected control (not recorded which). Each CDR3 is given with its conserved first and last residue. Fields, in order: V gene, CDR3 protein.

>TRBV12-3/TRBV12-4
CASRIAPFGTASSYNSPLHF
>TRBV28
CASSLPPTGGFEAFF
>TRBV24-1
CATRDSSSTDTQYF
>TRBV25-1
CASSEGTGEWTDTQYF
>TRBV11-2
CASSLGLVETQYF
>TRBV29-1
CSVDKQENGNTIYF
>TRBV10-1
CASSVSRRPGRGTEAFF
>TRBV12-3/TRBV12-4
CASSLTGDGNQPQHF
>TRBV5-5
CASSLGDRGLDEKLFF
>TRBV27
CASSLSARTGVATYEQYF
>TRBV2
CASSELGAESYEQYF
>TRBV11-2
CASSLDLAVNTEAFF
>TRBV15
CATSRDGTGGQPQHF
>TRBV30
CAWNSVRPEQFF
>TRBV20-1
CSGVDGNTIYF
>TRBV28
CASSLGRLQETQYF
>TRBV28
CASSLTGGIGGYTF
>TRBV7-6
CASSLTQGQQETQYF
>TRBV11-3
CASSLDRTSGSPSSYEQYF
>TRBV24-1
CATSDTTPRQPQHF
>TRBV5-1
CASSLATGTFTEAFF
>TRBV20-1
CSATPLAGAFYEQYF
>TRBV7-3
CASSQGRDQPQHF
>TRBV12-3/TRBV12-4
CASRGTGGEAFGYTF
>TRBV20-1
CGRRFSTGELFF
>TRBV28
CASSLVGLYNYGYTF
>TRBV18
CASSPPDRVGYTF
>TRBV12-3/TRBV12-4
CASSLVRGSTEAFF
>TRBV12-3/TRBV12-4
CASRSGQRDNSPLHF
>TRBV11-2
CASSSSHYGYTF
>TRBV20-1
CSARVGGGTSYNEQFF
>TRBV21-1
CASSRIMYNEQFF
>TRBV9
CASSLLEGGNEKLFF
>TRBV6-6
CASSYDGDRAGEQYF
>TRBV12-3/TRBV12-4
CASSLAGPGLYGYTF
>TRBV4-1
CASSRDSGGTYNEQFF
>TRBV28
CASREGYSNQPQHF
>TRBV18
CASSPRQETQYF
>TRBV18
CASSPPGLVGGTDTQYF
>TRBV7-2
CASSPRGVKETQYF
>TRBV6-5
CASSYVSSYNEQFF
>TRBV28
CASTRAGRFGYTF
>TRBV6-2/TRBV6-3
CASSYSVTDTQYF
>TRBV6-1
CASSAGTPRRTGELFF
>TRBV12-3/TRBV12-4
CASRSDRAGNSPLHF
>TRBV5-4
CASSSAPRGPQETQYF
>TRBV7-2
CASSLDRDETQYF
>TRBV10-2
CASSEGTLMNTEAFF
>TRBV19
CASSLTGQGFNEQFF
>TRBV12-3/TRBV12-4
CASRPSSSGNTIYF
>TRBV7-8
CASSPRWRQGGATGELFF
>TRBV5-1
CASSLYPGREQFF
>TRBV20-1
CSARVTRNTEAFF
>TRBV3-1
CASSRGQGIYEQYF
>TRBV7-6
CASSFSAPTGNYNSPLHF
>TRBV12-3/TRBV12-4
CASTRQGRETQYF
>TRBV11-2
CASSLVGGPHQPQHF